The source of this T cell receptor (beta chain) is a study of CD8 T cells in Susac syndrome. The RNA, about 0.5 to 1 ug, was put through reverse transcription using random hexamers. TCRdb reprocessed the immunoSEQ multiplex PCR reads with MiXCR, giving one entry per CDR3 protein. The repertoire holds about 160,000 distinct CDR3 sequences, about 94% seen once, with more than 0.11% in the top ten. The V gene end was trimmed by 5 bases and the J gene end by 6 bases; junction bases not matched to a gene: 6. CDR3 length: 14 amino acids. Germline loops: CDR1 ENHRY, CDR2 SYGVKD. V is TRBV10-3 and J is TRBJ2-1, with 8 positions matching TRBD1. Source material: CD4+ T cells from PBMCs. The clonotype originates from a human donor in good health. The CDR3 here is CAISRQGKGNEQFF. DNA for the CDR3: TGTGCCATCAGTAGACAGGGGAAAGGCAATGAGCAGTTCTTC.